This T cell receptor beta chain was identified during a study of blood T cell repertoires in COVID-19. Study in general: COVID-19 samples collected from the United States, Italy and Spain covered acute and convalescent phases. PBMCs, B-cell-depleted T cells, or T cells provided the cDNA or gDNA that made up the material.

In the authors' workflow: For nucleated cells, counts were estimated from reference gene primer amplification. The assay was immunoSEQ multiplex PCR, and TCRdb's table has in-frame clones only and misses some. That table furnishes V, J and clone size, whereas the DNA furnished D and trimming. The sample yields some 320,000 clones, 70% to 90% seen once. Per the germline V gene, CDR1 is MRHNA and CDR2 is SNTAGT. The CDR3 spans 14 residues. The V gene end was trimmed by 6 bases and the J gene end by 5 bases; junction bases not matched to a gene: 9. This clonotype was obtained from a woman aged 45-65 years who had recovered from COVID-19. The rearrangement joins TRBV6-4 to TRBJ1-1; 7 positions agree with TRBD1. The sequenced sample was peripheral blood. DNA for the CDR3: TGTGCCAGCAGGGATGGGACAGCCGGAACTGAAGCTTTCTTT. Amino acid sequence: CASRDGTAGTEAFF.